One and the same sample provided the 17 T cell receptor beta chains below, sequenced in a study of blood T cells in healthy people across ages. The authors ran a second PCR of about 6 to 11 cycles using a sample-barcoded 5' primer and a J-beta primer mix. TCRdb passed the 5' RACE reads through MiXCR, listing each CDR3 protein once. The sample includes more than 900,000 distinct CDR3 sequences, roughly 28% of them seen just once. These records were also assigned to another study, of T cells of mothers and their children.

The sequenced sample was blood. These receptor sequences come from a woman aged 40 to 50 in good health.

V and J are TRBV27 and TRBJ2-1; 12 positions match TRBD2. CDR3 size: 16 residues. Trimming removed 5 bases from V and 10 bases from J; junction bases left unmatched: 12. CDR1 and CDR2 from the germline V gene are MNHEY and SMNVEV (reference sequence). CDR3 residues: CASSTILAGGPREQFF. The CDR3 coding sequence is TGTGCCAGCAGTACGATTCTAGCGGGAGGGCCGCGCGAGCAGTTCTTC.

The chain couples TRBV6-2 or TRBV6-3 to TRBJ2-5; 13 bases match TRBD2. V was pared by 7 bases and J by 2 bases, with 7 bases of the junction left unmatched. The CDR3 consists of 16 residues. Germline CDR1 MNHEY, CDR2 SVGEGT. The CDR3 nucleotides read TGTGCCAGCACCCGAAGGACTAGCGGGGGACAAGAGACCCAGTACTTC. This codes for CASTRRTSGGQETQYF.

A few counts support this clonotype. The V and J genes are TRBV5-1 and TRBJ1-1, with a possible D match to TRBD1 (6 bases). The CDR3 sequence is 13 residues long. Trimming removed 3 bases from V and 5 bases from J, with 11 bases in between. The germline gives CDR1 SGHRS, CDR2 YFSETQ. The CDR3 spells CASSSDSWTEAFF. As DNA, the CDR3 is TGCGCCAGCAGCTCGGACAGTTGGACTGAAGCTTTCTTT.

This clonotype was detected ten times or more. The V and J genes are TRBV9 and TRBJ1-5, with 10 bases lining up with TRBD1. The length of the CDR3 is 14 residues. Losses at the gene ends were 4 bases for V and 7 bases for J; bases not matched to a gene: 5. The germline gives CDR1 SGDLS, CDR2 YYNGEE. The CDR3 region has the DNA TGTGCCAGCAGCCCTGGACAGGGGGGACAGCCCCAGCATTTT. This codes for CASSPGQGGQPQHF.

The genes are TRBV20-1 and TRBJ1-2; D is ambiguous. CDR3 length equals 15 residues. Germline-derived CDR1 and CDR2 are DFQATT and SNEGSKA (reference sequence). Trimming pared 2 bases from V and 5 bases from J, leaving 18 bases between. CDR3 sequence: CSARPRGTGVYGYTF. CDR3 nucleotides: TGCAGTGCTAGACCTCGAGGCACGGGTGTGTATGGCTACACCTTC.

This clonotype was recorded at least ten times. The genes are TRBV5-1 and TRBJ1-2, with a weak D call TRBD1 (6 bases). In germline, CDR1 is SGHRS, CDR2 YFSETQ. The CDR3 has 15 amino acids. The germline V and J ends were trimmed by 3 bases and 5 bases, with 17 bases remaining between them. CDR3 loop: CASSSLSSGAYGYTF. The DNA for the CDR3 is TGCGCCAGCAGCTCCTTGTCATCAGGGGCGTATGGCTACACCTTC.

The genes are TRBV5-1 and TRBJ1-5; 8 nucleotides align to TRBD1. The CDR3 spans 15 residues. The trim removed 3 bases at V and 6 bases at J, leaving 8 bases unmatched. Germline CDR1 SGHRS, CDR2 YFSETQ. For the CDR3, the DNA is TGCGCCAGCAGCTCCGGGACAGGAGTAGGTCAGCCCCAGCATTTT. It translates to CASSSGTGVGQPQHF.

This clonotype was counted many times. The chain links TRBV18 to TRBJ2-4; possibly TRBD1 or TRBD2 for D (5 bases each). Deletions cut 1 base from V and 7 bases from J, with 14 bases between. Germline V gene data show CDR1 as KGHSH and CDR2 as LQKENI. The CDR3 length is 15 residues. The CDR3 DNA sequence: TGTGCCAGCTCACCACTGCGAGGGGATGGGAACATTCAGTACTTC. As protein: CASSPLRGDGNIQYF.

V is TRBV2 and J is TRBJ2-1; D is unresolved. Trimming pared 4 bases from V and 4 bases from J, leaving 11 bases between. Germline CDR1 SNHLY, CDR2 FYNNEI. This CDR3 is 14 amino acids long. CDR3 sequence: CASSVGLGYNEQFF. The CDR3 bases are TGTGCCAGCAGTGTAGGGTTGGGTTACAATGAGCAGTTCTTC.

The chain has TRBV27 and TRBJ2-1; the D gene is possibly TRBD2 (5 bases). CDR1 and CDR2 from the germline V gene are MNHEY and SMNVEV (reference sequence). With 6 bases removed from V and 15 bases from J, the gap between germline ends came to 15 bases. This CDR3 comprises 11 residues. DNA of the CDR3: TGTGCCAGCAGCCCCGGGCCTAGCCTGTTCTTC. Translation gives CASSPGPSLFF.

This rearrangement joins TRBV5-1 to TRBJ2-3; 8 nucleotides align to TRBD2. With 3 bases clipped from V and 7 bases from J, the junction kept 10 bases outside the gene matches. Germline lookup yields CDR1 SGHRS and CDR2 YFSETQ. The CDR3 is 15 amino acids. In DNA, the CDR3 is TGCGCCAGCAGCTGGTCAGGCGGGAGGCGGTATACGCAGTATTTT. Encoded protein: CASSWSGGRRYTQYF.

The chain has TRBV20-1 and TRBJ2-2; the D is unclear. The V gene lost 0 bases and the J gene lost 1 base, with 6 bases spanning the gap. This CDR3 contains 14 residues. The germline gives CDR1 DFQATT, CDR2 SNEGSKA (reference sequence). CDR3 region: CSAREWGNTGELFF. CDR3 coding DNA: TGCAGTGCTAGAGAATGGGGGAACACCGGGGAGCTGTTTTTT.

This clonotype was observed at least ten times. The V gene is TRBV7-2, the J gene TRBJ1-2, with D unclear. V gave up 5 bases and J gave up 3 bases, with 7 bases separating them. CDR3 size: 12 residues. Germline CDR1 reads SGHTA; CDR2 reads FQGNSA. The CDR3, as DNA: TGTGCCAGCAGCCAAGCGCACTATGGCTACACCTTC. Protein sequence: CASSQAHYGYTF.

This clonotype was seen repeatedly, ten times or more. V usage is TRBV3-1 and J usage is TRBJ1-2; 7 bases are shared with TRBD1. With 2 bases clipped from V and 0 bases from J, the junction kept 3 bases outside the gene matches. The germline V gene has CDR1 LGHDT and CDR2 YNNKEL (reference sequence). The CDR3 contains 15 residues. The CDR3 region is CASSQSGTANYGYTF. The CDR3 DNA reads TGTGCCAGCAGCCAATCCGGGACAGCTAACTATGGCTACACCTTC.

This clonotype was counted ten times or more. This chain's CDR3 is CASSEPGTAELGYF. CDR3 nucleotide sequence: TGTGCCAGCAGTGAACCCGGGACAGCCGAATTAGGGTACTTC. The rearrangement joins TRBV6-1 to TRBJ2-5; 7 bases agree with TRBD1. Germline assignment: CDR1 MNHNS and CDR2 SASEGT. Trimming removed 2 bases from V and 13 bases from J; junction bases left unmatched: 13. The length of the CDR3 is 14 residues.

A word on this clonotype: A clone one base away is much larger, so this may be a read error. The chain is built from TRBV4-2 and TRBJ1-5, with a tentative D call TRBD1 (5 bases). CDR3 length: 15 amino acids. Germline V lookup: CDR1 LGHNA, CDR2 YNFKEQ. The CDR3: CASSQERAGSQLQHF. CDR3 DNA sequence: TGTGCCAGCAGCCAAGAGAGGGCAGGGAGTCAGCTCCAGCATTTT.

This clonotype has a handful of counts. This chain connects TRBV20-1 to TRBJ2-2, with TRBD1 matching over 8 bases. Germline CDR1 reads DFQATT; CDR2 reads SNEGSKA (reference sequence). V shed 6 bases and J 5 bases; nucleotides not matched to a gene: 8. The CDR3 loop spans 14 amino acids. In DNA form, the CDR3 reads TGCAGTGCCAGTGGGCAGGGGGCAACCGGGGAGCTGTTTTTT. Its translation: CSASGQGATGELFF.